The 27 T cell receptor beta chains given below trace back to one sample, sequenced in a study of blood T cells in healthy people across ages. Together with a sample-barcoded 5' primer, a J-beta primer mix was included in a second PCR lasting roughly 6 to 12 cycles. TCRdb redid the calling of the 5' RACE reads with MiXCR, one entry per CDR3 protein. The table lists some 760,000 distinct CDR3 sequences, 20% to 25% of them singletons, with more than 8% in the top ten. These records were also assigned to another study, of T cells of mothers and their children.

The sequenced sample consisted of blood. These TCRs come from a boy aged 5-17 years in good health.

The sample holds a few counts of this clonotype. The V call is TRBV20-1, the J call TRBJ2-1; the D call may be TRBD1 or TRBD2 (5 bases each). CDR3 length: 15 residues. Germline V lookup: CDR1 DFQATT, CDR2 SNEGSKA (reference sequence). V lost 0 bases, J lost 7 bases, and 16 bases lay in between. This chain's CDR3 is CSARDNPRGANEQFF. The CDR3 bases are TGCAGTGCTAGAGATAATCCCCGAGGGGCGAATGAGCAGTTCTTC.

A few counts support this clonotype. This chain uses TRBV6-1 with TRBJ2-2, with 7 bases lining up with TRBD1. J was trimmed by 2 bases and V by 6 bases; bases with no gene match: 6. The CDR3 extends over 15 amino acids. Germline lookup yields CDR1 MNHNS and CDR2 SASEGT. The CDR3 is CASRTDRRNTGELFF. In nucleotides, the CDR3 is TGTGCCAGCAGGACGGACAGGCGCAACACCGGGGAGCTGTTTTTT.

This clonotype was seen a handful of times. This chain connects TRBV3-1 to TRBJ2-2; TRBD1 matches at 9 bases. V lost 5 bases and J lost 4; bases outside the gene matches: 11. The CDR3 consists of 17 residues. Germline lookup yields CDR1 LGHDT and CDR2 YNNKEL (reference sequence). The DNA for the CDR3 is TGTGCCAGCAGCGCCCGGACAGGGGTGCCGGGCACCGGGGAGCTGTTTTTT. It is translated as CASSARTGVPGTGELFF.

V usage is TRBV7-9 and J usage is TRBJ2-5; D gene unclear. The CDR3 has 14 residues. Germline CDR1 SEHNR, CDR2 FQNEAQ (reference sequence). Trimming stripped 7 bases from V and 4 bases from J, with 16 bases between. DNA of the CDR3: TGTGCCAGCATTGAATTTGGGGTCGGAGAGACCCAGTACTTC. This gives the protein CASIEFGVGETQYF. The whole variable domain, filled in from reference TRBV7-9 and TRBJ2-5, reads DTGVSQNPRHKITKRGQNVTFRCDPISEHNRLYWYRQTLGQGPEFLTYFQNEAQLEKSRLLSDRFSAERPKGSFSTLEIQRTEQGDSAMYLCASIEFGVGETQYFGPGTRLLVL.

This chain joins TRBV11-3 and TRBJ2-2, with 7 bases that match TRBD1. CDR3 size: 15 residues. CDR1 is SGHNT, CDR2 YENEEA, per germline. V shed 6 bases, J shed 3 bases, and the junction held 7 bases outside the gene matches. CDR3 sequence: CASRPNRGDTGELFF. The CDR3 DNA is TGTGCCAGCAGACCAAACAGGGGAGACACCGGGGAGCTGTTTTTT.

The sample holds a few counts of this clonotype. The V call is TRBV10-3, the J call TRBJ2-5; D is perhaps TRBD2 (6 bases). The tail of the sequence fits TRBJ2-7 better, so the J call may be wrong. Germline V gene sequence: CDR1 ENHRY, CDR2 SYGVKD. The CDR3 has 11 amino acids. The DNA of the CDR3 is TGTGCCACTAGCGTTGAGTACGAGCAGTACTTC. Translating it yields CATSVEYEQYF.

The chain is built from TRBV20-1 and TRBJ2-5; tentatively, D is TRBD2 (5 bases). The assigned J gene may be wrong: the sequence end matches TRBJ2-1 better. From germline, CDR1 is DFQATT and CDR2 SNEGSKA (reference sequence). The CDR3 spans 12 residues. For the CDR3, the DNA is TGCAGTCTCGAGGGTTCTTACAATGAGCAGTTCTTC. Encoded protein: CSLEGSYNEQFF.

This clonotype was picked up a small number of times. The rearrangement links TRBV7-2 to TRBJ2-7, with D possibly being TRBD2 (6 bases). Germline-derived CDR1 and CDR2 are SGHTA and FQGNSA. The CDR3 spans 14 residues. Trimming stripped 1 base from V and 6 bases from J, with 13 bases between. The CDR3 loop is CASSLVILGGEQYF. The CDR3 DNA is TGTGCCAGCAGCTTAGTGATATTGGGAGGCGAGCAGTACTTC.

The J gene is TRBJ2-1, the V gene TRBV5-8; D not certain. This CDR3 has 13 amino acids. Looked up from germline, CDR1 is SGHTS and CDR2 is YDEGEE. Trimming took off 5 bases at V and 5 bases at J, with 11 bases between the two ends. DNA of the CDR3: TGTGCCAGCAGGTCCACGGTCCACAATGAGCAGTTCTTC. Its translation is CASRSTVHNEQFF.

This chain links TRBV6-2 or TRBV6-3 with TRBJ1-6; D is unclear. Germline V gives CDR1 MNHEY, CDR2 SVGEGT. This CDR3 is built from 12 residues. The V end lost 7 bases, the J end lost 8 bases, and 9 bases lay between the germline ends. For the CDR3, the DNA is TGTGCCAGCACCTCGAGGGATTCACCCCTCCACTTT. Translated, it gives CASTSRDSPLHF.

The chain couples TRBV7-2 to TRBJ2-5, with 9 bases fitting TRBD2. The DNA end favors TRBJ2-1, so the J call may be wrong. Germline assignment: CDR1 SGHTA and CDR2 FQGNSA. The CDR3 extends over 15 amino acids. CDR3 DNA: TGTGCCAGCAGCATGACTAGCGGATCCCACAATGAGCAGTTCTTC. Residues: CASSMTSGSHNEQFF.

V gene TRBV6-1 combines with J gene TRBJ1-1; the match to TRBD1 covers 9 bases. The V segment lost 7 bases and the J segment 2 bases; nucleotides outside the gene matches: 11. The germline V gene has CDR1 MNHNS and CDR2 SASEGT. The CDR3 totals 16 residues. In DNA form, the CDR3 reads TGTGCCAGCAACCCGATGACAGGGGGATTCAACACTGAAGCTTTCTTT. It yields the protein CASNPMTGGFNTEAFF.

This clonotype occurred a few times. The CDR3 region is CASSPGTERNTGELFF. The CDR3 DNA reads TGTGCCAGCAGCCCCGGGACAGAGAGGAACACCGGGGAGCTGTTTTTT. The chain is built from TRBV11-2 and TRBJ2-2; 7 bases line up with TRBD1. The CDR3 extends over 16 amino acids. The V segment lost 5 bases and the J segment 1 base; nucleotides outside the gene matches: 7. Germline loops: CDR1 SGHAT, CDR2 FQNNGV.

In its sample, this clonotype was seen a few times. This chain uses TRBV24-1 with TRBJ2-2; 7 bases fit TRBD1. The V and J ends lost 4 bases and 7 bases, in that order; junction bases with no gene match: 8. The CDR3 sequence is 15 residues long. CDR1 and CDR2 from the germline V gene are KGHDR and SFDVKD. The CDR3 nucleotides are TGTGCCACCAGTGACCCTGACAGGGCAGACGGGGAGCTGTTTTTT. Translating it yields CATSDPDRADGELFF.

This clonotype has more than one count but fewer than ten. V is TRBV4-3 and J is TRBJ1-4, with D unresolved. Trimming removed 0 bases from V and 7 bases from J, with 15 bases in between. The CDR3 totals 16 residues. Germline V gives CDR1 LGHNA, CDR2 YSLEER. CDR3 in DNA: TGCGCCAGCAGCCAAGATCGATCGGGGTTGGGTGAAAAACTGTTTTTT. This gives the protein CASSQDRSGLGEKLFF.

This clonotype was seen a single time. The genes are TRBV29-1 and TRBJ1-1, with D perhaps matching TRBD1 (5 bases). Germline-derived CDR1 and CDR2 are SQVTM and ANQGSEA. This CDR3 has 12 residues. The V gene lost 6 bases and the J gene lost 4 bases, with 12 bases spanning the gap. CDR3 in amino acids: CSVTSGVTEAFF. Written as DNA, the CDR3 is TGCAGCGTGACCTCGGGGGTCACTGAAGCTTTCTTT.

This clonotype was recorded many times. V and J are TRBV6-5 and TRBJ2-3; D uncertain. This CDR3 has 11 residues. V was cut by 2 bases and J by 4 bases, with 1 base left in between. CDR1 is MNHEY and CDR2 is SVGAGI in the germline V gene. As DNA, the CDR3 is TGTGCCAGCAGTTACGCAGATACGCAGTATTTT. Translated: CASSYADTQYF.

This clonotype was counted a few times. The chain joins TRBV5-1 to TRBJ2-5, with a possible D match to TRBD1 (5 bases). Gene TRBJ2-1 matches the end of the DNA better, so the J call may be wrong. CDR3 length: 13 residues. Germline V gene sequence: CDR1 SGHRS, CDR2 YFSETQ. CDR3 DNA sequence: TGCGCCAGTGCGATTCTAGGGGACAATGAGCAGTTCTTC. Protein sequence: CASAILGDNEQFF.

The rearrangement joins TRBV10-3 to TRBJ2-3; 7 bases line up with TRBD2. The CDR3 contains 11 residues. The trim removed 8 bases at V and 4 bases at J, leaving 0 bases unmatched. Germline V gene data show CDR1 as ENHRY and CDR2 as SYGVKD. DNA for the CDR3: TGTGCCATCGCGGGAGCAGATACGCAGTATTTT. Its protein product is CAIAGADTQYF.

This clonotype was counted a few times. The genes are TRBV24-1 and TRBJ2-5, with no clear D. Trimming pared 9 bases from V and 3 bases from J, leaving 1 base between. CDR3 length equals 9 residues. Germline CDR1 KGHDR, CDR2 SFDVKD. The CDR3 sequence: CATEETQYF. In DNA form, the CDR3 reads TGTGCCACCGAAGAGACCCAGTACTTC.

This clonotype was seen only once. This sequence joins TRBV15 and TRBJ1-2; D gene unclear. The CDR3 is 15 residues long. CDR1 and CDR2 (germline): LNHNV, YYDKDF (reference sequence). The germline V and J ends were trimmed by 0 bases and 4 bases, with 12 bases remaining between them. The CDR3: CATSREETATYGYTF. In DNA, the CDR3 is TGTGCCACCAGCAGAGAGGAGACTGCCACCTATGGCTACACCTTC.

The chain has TRBV20-1 and TRBJ2-7; 9 bases match TRBD2. The germline CDR1 and CDR2 sequences are DFQATT and SNEGSKA (reference sequence). This CDR3 comprises 15 residues. The V segment lost 6 bases and the J segment 3 bases; nucleotides outside the gene matches: 12. CDR3 in DNA: TGCAGTGCCAGACCAGGGCTAGCGGGGCACTACGAGCAGTACTTC. This gives the protein CSARPGLAGHYEQYF.

About this clonotype itself: Because the CDR3 is missing its conserved closing phenylalanine or tryptophan, this is likely a read error. This chain connects TRBV29-1 to TRBJ2-5, with unresolved D. Trimming stripped 0 bases from V and 5 bases from J, with 4 bases between. Germline V gene lookup returns CDR1 SQVTM and CDR2 ANQGSEA. The CDR3 extends over 11 amino acids. This CDR3 reads CSVEESETQYL. The CDR3 nucleotides read TGCAGCGTTGAAGAGAGTGAGACCCAGTACCTC.

Written as DNA, the CDR3 is TGTGCCAGCAGCTCCTGGACAGGGGGTACGGTCAAAAACATTCAGTACTTC. This encodes CASSSWTGGTVKNIQYF. V usage is TRBV7-2 and J usage is TRBJ2-4; 10 nucleotides agree with TRBD1. The CDR3 sequence is 17 residues long. J gave up 3 bases and V 4 bases, and 9 bases lay outside the gene matches. Looked up from germline, CDR1 is SGHTA and CDR2 is FQGNSA.

The V gene is TRBV29-1, the J gene TRBJ2-1, with D perhaps TRBD1 (6 bases). V was clipped by 6 bases and J by 5 bases, with 20 bases between them. CDR1 and CDR2 from the germline V gene are SQVTM and ANQGSEA. This CDR3 is built from 15 residues. Written as DNA, the CDR3 is TGCAGCGTGGAGATGCTATGGACAGTTGACAATGAGCAGTTCTTC. It specifies CSVEMLWTVDNEQFF.

CDR3 amino acids: CASSYSTGIGYTF. In DNA form, the CDR3 reads TGTGCCAGCAGTTACTCGACGGGGATTGGCTACACCTTC. The chain joins TRBV6-5 to TRBJ1-2, with no clear D. Trimming left V 0 bases short and J 7 bases short, with 9 bases between. There are 13 residues in the CDR3. Germline CDR1 MNHEY, CDR2 SVGAGI.

The chain employs TRBV4-1 and TRBJ2-2; 9 bases line up with TRBD2. The length of the CDR3 is 16 residues. CDR1 is MGHRA and CDR2 is YSYEKL in the germline V gene. The J segment lost 7 bases and the V segment lost 2 bases, leaving 8 bases of the junction unmatched. The CDR3 bases are TGCGCCAGCAGCCAATTCTCTAGCGGGGATATCGGGGAGCTGTTTTTT. Translating gives CASSQFSSGDIGELFF.